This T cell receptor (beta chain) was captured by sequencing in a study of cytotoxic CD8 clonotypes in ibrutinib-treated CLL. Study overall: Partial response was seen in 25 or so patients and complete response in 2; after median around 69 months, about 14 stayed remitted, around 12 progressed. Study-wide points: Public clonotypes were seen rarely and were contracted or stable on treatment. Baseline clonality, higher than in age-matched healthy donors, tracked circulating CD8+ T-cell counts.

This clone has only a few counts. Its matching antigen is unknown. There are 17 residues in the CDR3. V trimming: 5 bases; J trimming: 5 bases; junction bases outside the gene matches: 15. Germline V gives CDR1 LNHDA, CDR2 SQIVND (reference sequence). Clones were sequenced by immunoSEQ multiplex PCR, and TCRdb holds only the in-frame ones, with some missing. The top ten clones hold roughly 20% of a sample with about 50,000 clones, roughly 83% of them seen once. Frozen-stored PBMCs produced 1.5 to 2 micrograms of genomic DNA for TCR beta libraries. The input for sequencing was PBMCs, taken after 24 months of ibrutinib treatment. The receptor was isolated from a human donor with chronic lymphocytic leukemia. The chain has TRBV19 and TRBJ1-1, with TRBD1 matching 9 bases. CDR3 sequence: CASSVGQGTIQGTEAFF. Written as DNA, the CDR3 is TGTGCCAGTAGTGTCGGACAGGGGACTATCCAGGGGACTGAAGCTTTCTTT.